The 16 T cell receptor beta chains given below trace back to one sample, sequenced in a study of Graves' ophthalmopathy and Graves' hyperthyroidism. Amplifying from RNA transcripts, the study obtained TCR beta CDR3 regions. An opening RT-PCR round employed HTBI primers and preceded a second-round multiplex PCR. TCRdb redid the calling of the multiplex PCR reads with MiXCR, one entry per CDR3 protein. The sample shows roughly 1.1 million distinct CDR3 sequences, 36% of them seen only once. The sample was peripheral blood or thyroid tissue (not recorded which). The origin of the receptors is an adult man with Graves' hyperthyroidism.

In its sample, this clonotype was seen a few times. The chain recombines TRBV12-5 with TRBJ1-1; the D gene is possibly TRBD1 (5 bases). CDR1 and CDR2 from the germline V gene are LGHNT and FRNRAP. The CDR3 has 15 residues. Trimming shortened V by 6 bases and J by 7 bases, and 21 bases separated the two germline ends. The CDR3 DNA is TGTGCTAGTGGGCGGCGGGGCAGGGACGGGATTGAAGCTTTCTTT. Its translation is CASGRRGRDGIEAFF.

The chain joins TRBV10-3 to TRBJ2-2; 8 bases line up with TRBD2. J lost 15 bases, V lost 6 bases, and 9 bases had no gene match. Germline CDR1 reads ENHRY; CDR2 reads SYGVKD. This CDR3 comprises 12 residues. CDR3 amino acids: CAIRTGAGVVFF. The CDR3 nucleotides are TGTGCCATCAGGACGGGAGCGGGGGTGGTGTTTTTT.

This clonotype has ten or more counts. This chain connects TRBV20-1 to TRBJ1-5; D may be TRBD1 (5 bases). The CDR3 spans 15 residues. CDR1 DFQATT and CDR2 SNEGSKA come from the germline V gene (reference sequence). V lost 3 bases and J 5 bases, leaving 17 bases between the germline ends. This CDR3 reads CSASLGHIPHQPQHF. CDR3 DNA: TGCAGTGCTAGCCTTGGACACATACCCCATCAGCCCCAGCATTTT.

V usage is TRBV7-6 and J usage is TRBJ2-7; D could derive from TRBD1 or TRBD2 (5 bases each). Per germline, CDR1 SGHVS and CDR2 FNYEAQ. Between the trimmed V and J ends, which lost 5 bases and 5 bases, there was a span of 19 bases. This CDR3 has 15 residues. The CDR3 nucleotides are TGTGCCAGCAGCCTGACTAACAAAGGGGCCGACGAGCAGTACTTC. Translation: CASSLTNKGADEQYF.

The chain recombines TRBV7-9 with TRBJ1-5, with 9 bases identical to TRBD1. Germline CDR1 and CDR2: SEHNR and FQNEAQ (reference sequence). There are 14 residues in the CDR3. Trimming took 1 base from V and 14 from J; bases not matched to a gene: 9. CDR3 protein: CASSLGDRERREHF. The CDR3 DNA reads as TGTGCCAGCAGCTTAGGGGACAGGGAAAGGCGCGAGCATTTT.

The J gene is TRBJ2-7, the V gene TRBV10-2; unclear D gene. The V end lost 2 bases, the J end lost 2 bases, and 7 bases lay between the germline ends. This CDR3 region has 13 residues. Germline CDR1 WSHSY, CDR2 SAAADI. The CDR3 DNA follows: TGCGCCAGCAGTGAGGACCATCCCTACGAGCAGTACTTC. Its translation is CASSEDHPYEQYF.

The sample holds a few counts of this clonotype. V usage is TRBV5-4 and J usage is TRBJ2-7, with TRBD2 matching over 7 bases. The V and J ends lost 4 bases and 1 base, in that order; junction bases with no gene match: 8. The CDR3 consists of 15 residues. Germline loops: CDR1 SGHNT, CDR2 YYREEE (reference sequence). In nucleotides, the CDR3 is TGTGCCAGCAGCGGACTAGTGGGGACTTCCTACGAGCAGTACTTC. Translation: CASSGLVGTSYEQYF.

This clonotype was seen many times. The V call is TRBV29-1, the J call TRBJ1-1; D gene unclear. The germline V and J ends were trimmed by 6 bases and 0 bases, with 11 bases remaining between them. This CDR3 is built from 13 residues. Germline V gives CDR1 SQVTM, CDR2 ANQGSEA. The CDR3, as DNA: TGCAGCGTCCGAGCGAACTTGAACACTGAAGCTTTCTTT. Encoded protein: CSVRANLNTEAFF.

This clonotype was observed many times. V and J are TRBV29-1 and TRBJ1-2; no firm D call. Germline V lookup: CDR1 SQVTM, CDR2 ANQGSEA. This CDR3 spans 14 amino acids. The ends were cut back, 3 bases at V and 0 bases at J, with 11 bases in the middle. The CDR3 loop is CSVDAGRANYGYTF. CDR3 in DNA: TGCAGCGTTGACGCAGGCCGAGCTAACTATGGCTACACCTTC.

The genes are TRBV25-1 and TRBJ2-7; D remains unclear. CDR1 is MGHDK and CDR2 is SYGVNS in the germline V gene. The CDR3 loop spans 14 amino acids. The germline V and J ends were trimmed by 4 bases and 3 bases, with 13 bases remaining between them. The CDR3 DNA is TGTGCCAGCAGTGCCCCCGACATCCGCTACGAGCAGTACTTC. Encoded protein: CASSAPDIRYEQYF.

This clonotype was observed once. The chain uses TRBV12-3 or TRBV12-4 and TRBJ2-7; 10 bases map to TRBD2. The CDR3 runs to 15 residues. V was pared by 8 bases and J by 5 bases, with 12 bases of the junction left unmatched. CDR3 in amino acids: CASSFRSSGRNEQYF. The CDR3 DNA is TGTGCCAGCTCGTTCCGGTCTAGCGGGAGAAACGAGCAGTACTTC.

This clonotype appeared a few times. The DNA for the CDR3 is TGTGCCAGCAGGCCCCGGACAGGCCGCCAAGAGACCCAGTACTTC. Protein product: CASRPRTGRQETQYF. The rearrangement joins TRBV2 to TRBJ2-5; 7 bases match TRBD1. V shed 6 bases, J shed 1 base, and the junction held 8 bases outside the gene matches. Germline V gives CDR1 SNHLY, CDR2 FYNNEI. The CDR3 contains 15 residues.

There are a few counts of this clonotype. This sequence joins TRBV6-1 and TRBJ2-7; D is ambiguous. The germline gives CDR1 MNHNS, CDR2 SASEGT. The CDR3 is 13 residues long. Trimming took off 3 bases at V and 4 bases at J, with 10 bases between the two ends. CDR3 DNA: TGTGCCAGCAGTGAGCAGCTCCCATACGAGCAGTACTTC. Translating it yields CASSEQLPYEQYF.

The chain carries TRBV28 and TRBJ2-7, with 8 bases fitting TRBD1. This CDR3 comprises 13 residues. The germline CDR1 and CDR2 sequences are MDHEN and SYDVKM. Unmatched junction bases numbered 8, after V lost 5 bases and J lost 8 bases. The CDR3 nucleotides read TGTGCCAGCAGTGGAGGGACAGGTTTGAAGCAGTACTTC. Its protein product is CASSGGTGLKQYF.

The rearrangement links TRBV30 to TRBJ1-3; D is ambiguous. The CDR3 consists of 17 residues. Germline CDR1 GTSNPN, CDR2 SVGIG (reference sequence). V lost 2 bases and J 1 base, leaving 18 bases between the germline ends. The CDR3 region is CAWSLGVGRLSGNTIYF. CDR3 coding DNA: TGTGCCTGGAGTCTAGGAGTGGGTCGGCTATCTGGAAACACCATATATTTT.

This chain connects TRBV12-3 or TRBV12-4 to TRBJ2-6; D remains unclear. This CDR3 is 13 amino acids long. Trimming removed 8 bases from V and 6 bases from J, with 11 bases in between. CDR3 sequence: CASRPPVANVLTF. The CDR3 nucleotides are TGTGCCAGCCGTCCCCCTGTGGCCAACGTCCTGACTTTC.